Included here is one T cell receptor (beta chain) sequence, with context. Its cognate antigen has yet to be identified. Base qualities are not recorded, but no much larger clone differs from it by a single base. Trimming removed 1 base from V and 6 bases from J, leaving 28 bases between the germline ends. Taken from cysteine to phenylalanine, the CDR3 has 20 residues. Just CDR3 DNA is preserved here, 60 bases in frame from base 1. For CDR1 and CDR2, the germline V gene lists MNHNS and SASEGT. These data originate in a study of shared T cell receptors in the human thymus (dated by TCRdb to the early 2020s). In the study overall: The study examined how self-reactive, shared T-cell receptor alpha chains are generated in the human thymus.

Libraries were constructed by the immunoSEQ multiplex PCR assay. Drawn from immuneACCESS, this table holds only the in-frame rearrangements with V and J called that TCRdb kept. Clones are partly lost; checked studies trace under half to an unresolved V gene and leave the rest unexplained. The sample data list 550,000 to 800,000 clones, and roughly 88% of these were observed just once. The ten largest clones take up about 0.011% of the sample. These same data were also listed under a study on human thymus T cells. From that second study: Immunologically healthy infants undergoing open corrective cardiac surgery for congenital heart defects in Finland were used as donors. Thymus tissue was obtained as surgical resects removed during corrective cardiac surgery. V and J gene segment usage appeared biased in both thymic and peripheral blood repertoires. Highly overlapping thymic TCR repertoires among unrelated individuals were reported in the related research. The study used roughly eight infant thymus samples plus four related peripheral blood samples to characterize TCR alpha and beta repertoires. Donor ages ranged from about 6 to 250 days, and the cohort comprised 5 to 7 male and a couple of female infants. Thymocytes were freed from the tissue by mechanical means and kept at -70 degrees C as pellets of roughly 9-34 million cells. A QIAsymphony instrument was used to extract genomic DNA from the frozen cell pellets. TCRB and TCRAD loci were amplified from a standardized quantity of quality-controlled genomic DNA using the immunoSEQ multiplex PCR assay. The V(D)J region was spanned by amplicons of a length sufficient to cover the CDR3 and to identify V and J genes. The amplicons were sequenced on an Illumina platform via the commercial immunoSEQ service. Primer bias and sequencing errors were corrected as previously described, and TCRAD and TCRB definitions were based on the IMGT database. Analysis of the repertoires was done with immunoSEQ Analyzer 3.0 and VDJTools and included basic statistics, V/J segment usage, diversity estimates, rarefaction and pairwise overlap. To estimate diversity, the Chao1, ChaoE, Efron-Thisted, Shannon and inverse Simpson indices were applied, and diversity was also estimated on datasets down-sampled to the smallest sample. For repertoire overlap, CDR3 nucleotide sequence, V gene and J gene had to match strictly, and clustering was done by Jaccard-based multidimensional scaling. On average, roughly 850,000 unique TCRB clonotypes were obtained from thymus samples, compared with approximately 84,000 from blood samples.

The specimen sequenced was thymocytes. In this chain, TRBV6-1 is recombined with TRBJ1-3; the D gene is possibly TRBD1, with 5 bases matching. This receptor was identified in a girl in the first two years of life with a congenital heart defect. Donor details come from another sample of the same person, matched by shared clones. The CDR3 protein: CASSEVQDGGTMVLKNTIYF. The DNA sequence is TGTGCCAGCAGTGAAGTTCAGGACGGGGGGACCATGGTACTAAAAAACACCATATATTTT.